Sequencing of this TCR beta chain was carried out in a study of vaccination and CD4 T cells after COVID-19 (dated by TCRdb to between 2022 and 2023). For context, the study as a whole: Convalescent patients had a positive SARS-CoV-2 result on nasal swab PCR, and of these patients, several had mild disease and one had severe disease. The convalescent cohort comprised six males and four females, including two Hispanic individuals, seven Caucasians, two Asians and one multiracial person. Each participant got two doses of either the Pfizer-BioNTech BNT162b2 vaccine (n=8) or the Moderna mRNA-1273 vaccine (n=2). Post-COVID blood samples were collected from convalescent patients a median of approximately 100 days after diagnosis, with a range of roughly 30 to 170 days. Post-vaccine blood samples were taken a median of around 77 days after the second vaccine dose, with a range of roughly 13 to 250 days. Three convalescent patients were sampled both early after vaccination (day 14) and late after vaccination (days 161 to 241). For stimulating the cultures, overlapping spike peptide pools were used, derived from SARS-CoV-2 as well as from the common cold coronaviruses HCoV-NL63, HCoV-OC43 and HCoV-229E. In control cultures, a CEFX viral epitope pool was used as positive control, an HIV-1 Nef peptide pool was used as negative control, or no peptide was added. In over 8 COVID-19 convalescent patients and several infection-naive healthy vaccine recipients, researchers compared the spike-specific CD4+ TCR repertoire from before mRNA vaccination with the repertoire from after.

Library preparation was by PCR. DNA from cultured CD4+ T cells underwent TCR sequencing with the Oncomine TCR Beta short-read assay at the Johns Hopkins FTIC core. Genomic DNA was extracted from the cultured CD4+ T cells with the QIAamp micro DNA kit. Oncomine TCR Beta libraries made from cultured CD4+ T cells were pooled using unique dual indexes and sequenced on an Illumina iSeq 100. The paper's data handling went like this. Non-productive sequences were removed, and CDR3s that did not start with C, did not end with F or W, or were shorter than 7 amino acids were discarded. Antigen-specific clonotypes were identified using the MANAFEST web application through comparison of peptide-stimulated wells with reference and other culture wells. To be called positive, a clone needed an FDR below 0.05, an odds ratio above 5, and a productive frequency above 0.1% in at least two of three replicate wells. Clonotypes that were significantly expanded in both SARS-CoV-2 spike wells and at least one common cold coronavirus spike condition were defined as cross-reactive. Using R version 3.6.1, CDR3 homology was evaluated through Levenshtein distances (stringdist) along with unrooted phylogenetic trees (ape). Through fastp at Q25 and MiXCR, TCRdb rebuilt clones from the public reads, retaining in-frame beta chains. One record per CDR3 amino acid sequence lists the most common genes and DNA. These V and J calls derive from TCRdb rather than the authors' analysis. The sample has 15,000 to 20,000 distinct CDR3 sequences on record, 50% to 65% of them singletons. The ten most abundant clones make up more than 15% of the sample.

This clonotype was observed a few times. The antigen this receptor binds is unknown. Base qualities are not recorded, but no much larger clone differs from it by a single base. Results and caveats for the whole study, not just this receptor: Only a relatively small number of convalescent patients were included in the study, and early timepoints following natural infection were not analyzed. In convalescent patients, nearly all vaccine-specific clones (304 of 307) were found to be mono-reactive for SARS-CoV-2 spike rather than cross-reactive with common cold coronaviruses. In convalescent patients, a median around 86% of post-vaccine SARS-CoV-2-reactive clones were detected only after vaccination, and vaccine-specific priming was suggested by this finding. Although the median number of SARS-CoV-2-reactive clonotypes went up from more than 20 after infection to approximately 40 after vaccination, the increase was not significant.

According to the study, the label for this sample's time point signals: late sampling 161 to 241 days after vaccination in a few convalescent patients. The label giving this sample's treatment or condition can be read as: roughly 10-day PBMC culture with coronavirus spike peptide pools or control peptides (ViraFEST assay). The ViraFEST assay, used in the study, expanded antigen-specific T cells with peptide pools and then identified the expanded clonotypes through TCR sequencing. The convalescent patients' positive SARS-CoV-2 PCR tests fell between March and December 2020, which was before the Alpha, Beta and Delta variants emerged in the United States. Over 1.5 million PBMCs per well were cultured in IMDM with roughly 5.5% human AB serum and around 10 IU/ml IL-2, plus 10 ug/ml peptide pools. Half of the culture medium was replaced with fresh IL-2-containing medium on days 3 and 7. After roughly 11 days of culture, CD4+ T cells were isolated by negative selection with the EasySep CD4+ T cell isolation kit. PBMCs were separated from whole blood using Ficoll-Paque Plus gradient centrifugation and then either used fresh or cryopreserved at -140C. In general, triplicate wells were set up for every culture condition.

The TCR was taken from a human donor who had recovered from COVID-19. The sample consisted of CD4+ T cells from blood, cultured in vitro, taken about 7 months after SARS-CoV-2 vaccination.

The CDR3 sequence is CASSAKPSGGIDTQYF. The DNA is TGTGCCAGCAGCGCAAAGCCTAGCGGGGGGATAGATACGCAGTATTTT. The chain couples TRBV7-2 to TRBJ2-3; TRBD2 aligns with 11 central bases. Looking up the germline V gene yields CDR1 SGHTA and CDR2 FQGNSA. Trimmed from V: 5 bases; trimmed from J: 5 bases; junction bases lacking a gene match: 9. The CDR3 starts with the cysteine, ends with the phenylalanine, and has 16 residues. The retained sequence is limited to the CDR3, 48 bases, with the frame set at the first base.